Listed below are T cell receptor beta chains from one sample, sequenced in a study of human T cells and chemical hapten exposure. TCRdb re-called the RACE reads through MiXCR, storing one row per CDR3 protein. This sample has tens of thousands of distinct CDR3 sequences, with roughly 13% found just once. This specimen consisted of whole blood, obtained in connection with sensitization to the hapten diphenylcyclopropenone (DPC). The source of these receptors is a woman aged 50 to 60 with alopecia areata. Some clones in this sample may be carry-over from other donors' samples. The CDR3 runs from the conserved cysteine through the conserved F or W. Each record gives: V gene, D gene, clone size, J gene, CDR3 DNA, CDR3 protein. A D gene is named only where the DNA matches it firmly. Clone size appears in some rows only: once, few, many, or a class for an expanded clone.

>TRBV6-6|.|few|TRBJ2-7
TGTGCCAGCAGTTCCGGGACCCAGCGAGGAGAGCAGTACTTC
CASSSGTQRGEQYF
>TRBV29-1|.|many|TRBJ2-3
TGCAGCGTCTTAATAGCAGATACGCAGTATTTT
CSVLIADTQYF
>TRBV7-7|TRBD2|.|TRBJ2-1
TGTGCTAGCAGCTTAGCGGGACCAAACAATGAGCAGTTCTTC
CASSLAGPNNEQFF
>TRBV29-1|.|many|TRBJ2-7
TGCAGCGTTGAAGATCCCTCCACCCCCGGAGCCTACGAGCAGTACTTC
CSVEDPSTPGAYEQYF
>TRBV13|.|many|TRBJ2-3
TGTGCCAGCAGCTTGGACGGGAGCGACACAGATACGCAGTATTTT
CASSLDGSDTDTQYF
>TRBV15|.|few|TRBJ1-4
TGTGCCACCAGCAGAGATCGCCCCGCGAATGAAAAACTGTTTTTT
CATSRDRPANEKLFF
>TRBV5-1|TRBD1|many|TRBJ2-7
TGCGCCAGCAGCCTGGATCCCGGGACAGCTACCTACGAGCAGTACTTC
CASSLDPGTATYEQYF
>TRBV3-1|TRBD1|.|TRBJ2-7
TGTGCCAGCAGCCAAGCACAGGGGGGATACGAGCAGTACTTC
CASSQAQGGYEQYF
>TRBV12-3/TRBV12-4|.|many|TRBJ1-1
TGTGCCAGCAGTTTATCGGCAGGGACGAACACTGAAGCTTTCTTT
CASSLSAGTNTEAFF
>TRBV5-1|.|many|TRBJ1-1
TGCGCCAGCAGCCCTACAGGCTCCGGGAACACTGAAGCTTTCTTT
CASSPTGSGNTEAFF
>TRBV3-1|.|.|TRBJ1-2
TGTGCCAGCAGCCAAGATTCAGACGGAGCAGTCTATGGCTACACCTTC
CASSQDSDGAVYGYTF
>TRBV3-1|.|few|TRBJ1-2
TGTGCCAGCAGCCAGGGGGTCGGACATCGCTACACCTTC
CASSQGVGHRYTF
>TRBV5-1|.|many|TRBJ1-1
TGCGCCAGCAGCTCGGCGACGGGTTACACTGAAGCTTTCTTT
CASSSATGYTEAFF
>TRBV21-1|.|many|TRBJ2-2
TGTGCCAGCAGCAACTATCGGGGATCCTCGAACACCGGGGAGCTGTTTTTT
CASSNYRGSSNTGELFF
>TRBV29-1|.|many|TRBJ2-1
TGCAGCGCTAGATCCTACAATGAGCAGTTCTTC
CSARSYNEQFF
>TRBV6-5|.|many|TRBJ1-5
TGTGCCAGCAGCCTCGACGGACCCGGGCATAATCAGCCCCAGCATTTT
CASSLDGPGHNQPQHF
>TRBV6-2/TRBV6-3|.|.|TRBJ2-7
TGTGCCAGCTCGCCTCGGGGCTCTTCCTACGAGCAGTACTTC
CASSPRGSSYEQYF
>TRBV28|TRBD1|many|TRBJ2-7
TGTGCCAGCAGTCTAGACCAGACAGGGGTGTTCGAGCAGTACTTC
CASSLDQTGVFEQYF
>TRBV3-1|.|.|TRBJ2-2
TGTGCCAGCAGCCAGGAAGAGAGCGGGGAGCTGTTTTTT
CASSQEESGELFF
>TRBV7-9|.|few|TRBJ1-5
TGTGCCAGCAGTTCGGACATCATCAATCAGCCCCAGCATTTT
CASSSDIINQPQHF
>TRBV9|TRBD1|few|TRBJ2-6
TGTGCCACCCGTCGCCCCACCACAGGGGACAACTCTGGGGCCAACGTCCTGACTTTC
CATRRPTTGDNSGANVLTF
>TRBV7-9|TRBD2|many|TRBJ2-1
TGTGCCAGCAGCTTAGCCGGGAGGGCCCTTGAGCAGTTCTTC
CASSLAGRALEQFF
>TRBV7-9|.|.|TRBJ1-5
TGTGCCAGCAGCTTAGGGTCAGCCGGGGGGCCCCAGCATTTT
CASSLGSAGGPQHF
>TRBV29-1|TRBD1|.|TRBJ1-1
TGCAGCGTATCGGGACAGGCGGCTGAAGCTTTCTTT
CSVSGQAAEAFF
>TRBV2|TRBD1|.|TRBJ2-5
TGTGCCAGCAGCCGGGACAGGGGAGAGACCCAGTACTTC
CASSRDRGETQYF
>TRBV7-2|.|many|TRBJ2-2
TGTGCCAGCAGCTTATTTGGGGAGCTGTTTTTT
CASSLFGELFF
>TRBV11-2|TRBD1|.|TRBJ2-1
TGTGCCAGCAGCCCAAGGGGGACAGTTAGCTCCTACAATGAGCAGTTCTTC
CASSPRGTVSSYNEQFF
>TRBV10-1|.|.|TRBJ1-1
TGCGCCAGCAGTCGGACGGAATTAGGCGCTGAAGCTTTCTTT
CASSRTELGAEAFF
>TRBV7-6|.|.|TRBJ2-2
TGTGCCAGCAGCTTACTGGCTTCCAAATTTGCGAACACCGGGGAGCTGTTTTTT
CASSLLASKFANTGELFF
>TRBV3-1|.|few|TRBJ1-1
TGTGCCAGCAGCCCGGGGGAATGGACTGAAGCTTTCTTT
CASSPGEWTEAFF